A single sample gave rise to the 32 T cell receptor beta chains below, sequenced in a study of cytomegalovirus exposure and HLA in healthy donors. PCR amplification relied on 60 Vbeta primers (plus 13 Jbeta primers). TCRdb's table, derived via immunoSEQ multiplex PCR, lists solely in-frame clones and lacks some. The sample includes some 110,000 clones, around 76% of them seen just once. Sequences were obtained from PBMCs. Source of these receptors: a man aged 50-60 years in good health and CMV-seropositive.

V usage is TRBV11-3 and J usage is TRBJ1-2, with TRBD1 matching 9 bases. The CDR3 has 13 amino acids. The junction had 2 bases not matched to a gene; V was cut back by 4 bases and J by 5 bases. The germline V gene encodes CDR1 SGHNT and CDR2 YENEEA. CDR3: CASSSDRGYGYTF. CDR3 bases: TGTGCCAGCAGCTCCGACAGGGGGTATGGCTACACCTTC.

This clone appeared a single time. V and J are TRBV12-5 and TRBJ1-4; TRBD1 matches at 9 bases. V shed 5 bases, J shed 3 bases, and the junction held 4 bases outside the gene matches. Germline assignment: CDR1 LGHNT and CDR2 FRNRAP. This CDR3 comprises 15 residues. The CDR3: CASGIGDRANEKLFF. The CDR3 coding sequence is TGTGCTAGTGGTATAGGGGACAGGGCTAATGAAAAACTGTTTTTT.

This sequence joins TRBV5-1 and TRBJ2-5; 9 nucleotides agree with TRBD1. The length of the CDR3 is 17 residues. V dropped 3 bases and J dropped 3; count of bases not matched to a gene: 12. CDR1 SGHRS and CDR2 YFSETQ come from the germline V gene. The CDR3 sequence: CASSWGSGQGFEETQYF. CDR3 sequence (DNA): TGCGCCAGCAGCTGGGGTTCGGGACAGGGTTTTGAAGAGACCCAGTACTTC.

DNA for the CDR3: TGTGCCAGCAGTTCCCGGGACAGGTACAATGAGCAGTTCTTC. Translating gives CASSSRDRYNEQFF. The chain uses TRBV27 and TRBJ2-1, with TRBD1 matching 8 bases. The germline V gene encodes CDR1 MNHEY and CDR2 SMNVEV (reference sequence). Trimming removed 4 bases from V and 4 bases from J; junction bases left unmatched: 3. CDR3 length: 14 residues.

This chain joins TRBV28 and TRBJ2-5, with 11 nucleotides matching TRBD1. Germline V gene lookup returns CDR1 MDHEN and CDR2 SYDVKM. The CDR3 totals 18 residues. V lost 5 bases, J lost 2 bases, and 13 bases stayed unmatched. CDR3 amino acids: CASSAPGQGATRQETQYF. CDR3 DNA sequence: TGTGCCAGCAGTGCCCCAGGACAGGGGGCGACCCGGCAAGAGACCCAGTACTTC.

The chain employs TRBV2 and TRBJ2-7, with D hard to call. The CDR3 extends over 11 amino acids. V gave up 6 bases and J gave up 1 base, with 4 bases separating them. CDR1 is SNHLY, CDR2 FYNNEI, per germline. Written as DNA, the CDR3 is TGTGCCAGCAGCTATTCCTACGAGCAGTACTTC. Protein sequence: CASSYSYEQYF.

This clone has only a few counts. The chain is built from TRBV10-3 and TRBJ2-1, with D perhaps TRBD2 (5 bases). V lost 2 bases, J lost 7 bases, and 9 bases lay in between. The CDR3 covers 13 residues. Germline V CDR1 and CDR2: ENHRY, SYGVKD. CDR3 DNA sequence: TGTGCCATCAGTGAGCCGTTAGCGAATGAGCAGTTCTTC. Protein product: CAISEPLANEQFF.

The J gene is TRBJ2-1, the V gene TRBV12-5; D might be TRBD1 (6 bases). Trimming removed 6 bases at V and 5 bases at J, with 17 bases between. Germline V CDR1 and CDR2: LGHNT, FRNRAP. The CDR3 totals 15 residues. The CDR3 here is CASGPPKGEDNEQFF. CDR3 in DNA: TGTGCTAGTGGACCTCCCAAGGGGGAAGACAATGAGCAGTTCTTC. Full variable domain (remainder filled in from reference TRBV12-5 and TRBJ2-1): DARVTQTPRHKVTEMGQEVTMRCQPILGHNTVFWYRQTMMQGLELLAYFRNRAPLDDSGMPKDRFSAEMPDATLATLKIQPSEPRDSAVYFCASGPPKGEDNEQFFGPGTRLTVL.

The rearrangement joins TRBV18 to TRBJ2-5, with 10 nucleotides matching TRBD1. With 1 base clipped from V and 4 bases from J, the junction kept 3 bases outside the gene matches. The CDR3 contains 15 residues. The germline CDR1 and CDR2 sequences are KGHSH and LQKENI. CDR3 sequence: CASSPQGTGAETQYF. The CDR3 nucleotides are TGTGCCAGCTCACCACAAGGGACAGGGGCAGAGACCCAGTACTTC.

The rearrangement links TRBV4-1 to TRBJ2-3; 8 nucleotides agree with TRBD2. The V segment lost 3 bases and the J segment 5 bases; nucleotides outside the gene matches: 10. This CDR3 contains 16 residues. The germline V gene has CDR1 MGHRA and CDR2 YSYEKL. The CDR3 here is CASSHLGREAIDTQYF. The CDR3 region has the DNA TGCGCCAGCAGCCATCTCGGGCGGGAGGCGATAGATACGCAGTATTTT.

The CDR3 is CASSLGSHRGGDEQYF. The CDR3 nucleotides are TGTGCCAGCAGCTTAGGTTCCCACAGGGGAGGCGACGAGCAGTACTTC. This chain links TRBV5-4 with TRBJ2-7; perhaps TRBD1 as D (7 bases). The CDR3 extends over 16 amino acids. The germline V and J ends were trimmed by 2 bases and 5 bases, with 20 bases remaining between them. CDR1 is SGHNT and CDR2 is YYREEE in the germline V gene (reference sequence).

This chain links TRBV5-6 with TRBJ2-7; 7 bases are shared with TRBD2. The J segment lost 2 bases and the V segment lost 3 bases, leaving 11 bases of the junction unmatched. The germline V gene has CDR1 SGHDT and CDR2 YYEEEE. The CDR3 is made up of 16 amino acids. This CDR3 is CASSSLKRERAYEQYF. Here the CDR3 DNA reads TGTGCCAGCAGCTCCTTAAAGCGGGAAAGGGCCTACGAGCAGTACTTC.

This clone was detected only a few times. The chain links TRBV15 to TRBJ1-6; D may be TRBD1 (5 bases). Germline V gene data show CDR1 as LNHNV and CDR2 as YYDKDF (reference sequence). The V end lost 0 bases, the J end lost 5 bases, and 11 bases lay between the germline ends. The CDR3 is made up of 16 amino acids. The CDR3 bases are TGTGCCACCAGCAGAGAGTACGCAGGGAATAATTCACCCCTCCACTTT. Residues: CATSREYAGNNSPLHF.

The chain uses TRBV13 and TRBJ2-3; unclear D gene. Germline V gene sequence: CDR1 PRHDT, CDR2 FYEKMQ (reference sequence). V was shortened by 5 bases and J by 0 bases, with 12 bases between the two germline ends. This CDR3 has 15 residues. The CDR3 DNA is TGTGCCAGCAGCCCCAGCGAGGCGAGCACAGATACGCAGTATTTT. Its translation: CASSPSEASTDTQYF.

The rearrangement uses TRBV5-1 and TRBJ1-3, with D maybe TRBD1 (5 bases). Deletions cut 4 bases from V and 3 bases from J, with 17 bases between. This CDR3 spans 16 amino acids. Germline V lookup: CDR1 SGHRS, CDR2 YFSETQ. This CDR3 reads CASSLGSGTGGNTIYF. Written as DNA, the CDR3 is TGCGCCAGCAGCCTTGGTTCGGGGACTGGTGGAAACACCATATATTTT.

This sequence joins TRBV28 and TRBJ1-4; D perhaps matches TRBD1 (5 bases). The CDR3 runs 17 residues. Germline assignment: CDR1 MDHEN and CDR2 SYDVKM. V lost 5 bases to trimming and J lost 7 bases, with 23 bases between them. The CDR3 loop reads CASSPSYLGPGGEKLFF. CDR3 nucleotides: TGTGCCAGCAGTCCATCATACCTCGGACCCGGGGGTGAAAAACTGTTTTTT.

The V call is TRBV7-2, the J call TRBJ1-5; D remains ambiguous. Germline V lookup: CDR1 SGHTA, CDR2 FQGNSA. Trimming took off 0 bases at V and 3 bases at J, with 9 bases between the two ends. The CDR3 is 15 amino acids. CDR3 DNA: TGTGCCAGCAGCTTAGCAAGCGGAGTCAATCAGCCCCAGCATTTT. Protein: CASSLASGVNQPQHF.

This chain links TRBV6-6 with TRBJ1-3; D not certain. Germline values: CDR1 MNHNY, CDR2 SVGAGI (reference sequence). The CDR3 spans 14 residues. The V gene lost 2 bases and the J gene lost 0 bases, with 5 bases spanning the gap. DNA of the CDR3: TGTGCCAGCAGTTACATAGTCTCTGGAAACACCATATATTTT. Translating it yields CASSYIVSGNTIYF.

The CDR3 nucleotides read TGTGCCAGCAGCTTAGTCAGCAGAGGGTACACTGAAGCTTTCTTT. Translating gives CASSLVSRGYTEAFF. This sequence joins TRBV7-2 and TRBJ1-1; unclear D gene. Trimming removed 1 base at V and 3 bases at J, with 12 bases between. Germline V gene sequence: CDR1 SGHTA, CDR2 FQGNSA. The length of the CDR3 is 15 residues.

The genes are TRBV7-9 and TRBJ2-3; D unclear. This CDR3 is built from 15 residues. Germline V gene sequence: CDR1 SEHNR, CDR2 FQNEAQ (reference sequence). Trimming stripped 0 bases from V and 2 bases from J, with 9 bases between. The CDR3 DNA follows: TGTGCCAGCAGCTTAGCGCGTACAGACACAGATACGCAGTATTTT. Protein: CASSLARTDTDTQYF.

This clone was found a few times. This chain uses TRBV29-1 with TRBJ1-2; the D gene is possibly TRBD1 (6 bases). CDR1 SQVTM and CDR2 ANQGSEA come from the germline V gene. The CDR3 contains 13 residues. Trimming shortened V by 1 base and J by 6 bases, and 12 bases separated the two germline ends. The CDR3 reads CSVEVRRGDGYTF. The CDR3 DNA reads as TGCAGCGTTGAAGTCCGCAGGGGCGATGGCTACACCTTC. Drawing the rest from reference TRBV29-1 and TRBJ1-2, the complete variable domain is SAVISQKPSRDICQRGTSLTIQCQVDSQVTMMFWYRQQPGQSLTLIATANQGSEATYESGFVIDKFPISRPNLTFSTLTVSNMSPEDSSIYLCSVEVRRGDGYTFGSGTRLTVV.

This clone has only one observation. Other DNA sequences from this sample encode an identical CDR3 as well. The chain uses TRBV2 and TRBJ1-4, with TRBD1 matching 10 bases. The CDR3 contains 14 residues. Looked up from germline, CDR1 is SNHLY and CDR2 is FYNNEI. V shed 5 bases, J shed 8 bases, and the junction held 5 bases outside the gene matches. The CDR3 bases are TGTGCCAGCAGTAAACCGGGACAGGGGGAAAAACTGTTTTTT. Its translation is CASSKPGQGEKLFF.

V is TRBV29-1 and J is TRBJ1-2; D might be TRBD1 (6 bases). Trimming left V 7 bases short and J 6 bases short, with 18 bases between. CDR1 SQVTM and CDR2 ANQGSEA come from the germline V gene. The length of the CDR3 is 13 residues. In DNA form, the CDR3 reads TGCAGCGCTATAGTATCAGGGGTTGATGGCTACACCTTC. Encoded protein: CSAIVSGVDGYTF.

This clone was seen a handful of times. The chain has TRBV6-6 and TRBJ1-2, with 8 bases lining up with TRBD1. Per the germline V gene, CDR1 is MNHNY and CDR2 is SVGAGI (reference sequence). The CDR3 is 14 residues long. The V gene end was trimmed by 5 bases and the J gene end by 0 bases; junction bases not matched to a gene: 2. The CDR3 region is CASSGQGANYGYTF. The CDR3 nucleotides read TGTGCCAGCAGTGGACAGGGAGCTAACTATGGCTACACCTTC.

The rearrangement uses TRBV5-6 and TRBJ2-1, with 10 nucleotides matching TRBD1. Germline lookup yields CDR1 SGHDT and CDR2 YYEEEE. V lost 6 bases and J lost 8; bases outside the gene matches: 5. The CDR3 length is 13 residues. The CDR3 here is CASMRQGAYEQFF. DNA of the CDR3: TGTGCCAGCATGCGACAGGGGGCTTATGAGCAGTTCTTC.

This clone is a singleton in its sample. The rearrangement links TRBV7-2 to TRBJ2-3; 10 nucleotides align to TRBD2. Germline V gene lookup returns CDR1 SGHTA and CDR2 FQGNSA. Unmatched junction bases numbered 4, after V lost 8 bases and J lost 2 bases. CDR3 length: 14 residues. For the CDR3, the DNA is TGTGCCAGCTCCCTAGCGGGAGCCACAGATACGCAGTATTTT. Amino acid sequence: CASSLAGATDTQYF.

This clone has just one count. V usage is TRBV28 and J usage is TRBJ1-1, with a weak D call TRBD1 (6 bases). Trimming pared 7 bases from V and 7 bases from J, leaving 19 bases between. The CDR3 has 14 residues. The V gene's germline CDR1 is MDHEN and CDR2 SYDVKM. CDR3 loop: CASNIGGASDEAFF. The CDR3 bases are TGTGCCAGCAACATAGGGGGGGCTTCCGATGAAGCTTTCTTT. Supplemented by reference TRBV28 and TRBJ1-1, the full variable domain reads DVKVTQSSRYLVKRTGEKVFLECVQDMDHENMFWYRQDPGLGLRLIYFSYDVKMKEKGDIPEGYSVSREKKERFSLILESASTNQTSMYLCASNIGGASDEAFFGQGTRLTVV.

The chain links TRBV2 to TRBJ2-1, with 9 bases identical to TRBD1. With V trimmed by 5 bases and J by 2 bases, 4 bases remained unmatched. The CDR3 has 15 residues. Germline CDR1 reads SNHLY; CDR2 reads FYNNEI. The CDR3 nucleotides are TGTGCCAGCAGTCCCGGGACAGGGACCTACAATGAGCAGTTCTTC. Its protein is CASSPGTGTYNEQFF.

The chain couples TRBV2 to TRBJ2-7; TRBD2 agrees at 12 bases. V shed 5 bases, J shed 7 bases, and the junction held 9 bases outside the gene matches. Germline CDR1 SNHLY, CDR2 FYNNEI. This CDR3 spans 15 amino acids. The CDR3 bases are TGTGCCAGCAGTTCCGGACTAGCGGGACCCGCGGAGCAGTACTTC. Protein sequence: CASSSGLAGPAEQYF.

The DNA for the CDR3 is TGTGCCATCAGTGTGGCCCGGGGGGACACTGAAGCTTTCTTT. Its translation is CAISVARGDTEAFF. The chain joins TRBV10-3 to TRBJ1-1, with a weak D call TRBD1 (5 bases). This CDR3 region has 14 residues. Germline V gene sequence: CDR1 ENHRY, CDR2 SYGVKD. The ends were cut back, 4 bases at V and 3 bases at J, with 12 bases in the middle.

The chain is built from TRBV4-3 and TRBJ2-2, with TRBD1 identical over 9 bases. Germline CDR1 is LGHNA and CDR2 is YSLEER. CDR3 size: 17 residues. Trimming took 0 bases from V and 1 from J; bases not matched to a gene: 3. CDR3 region: CASSQEWGQGNTGELFF. CDR3 DNA: TGCGCCAGCAGCCAAGAGTGGGGACAGGGGAACACCGGGGAGCTGTTTTTT.

The genes are TRBV5-6 and TRBJ2-3; TRBD1 aligns across 7 bases. This CDR3 is 16 amino acids long. V was pared by 6 bases and J by 3 bases, with 13 bases of the junction left unmatched. Germline V lookup: CDR1 SGHDT, CDR2 YYEEEE. CDR3 residues: CASISGGWAGTDTQYF. CDR3 coding DNA: TGTGCCAGCATTTCAGGGGGTTGGGCTGGAACAGATACGCAGTATTTT.